A single sample gave rise to the 22 T cell receptor beta chains below, sequenced in a study of shared clonotypes between healthy human individuals. Sequencing was performed with immunoSEQ multiplex PCR; in TCRdb, only in-frame clones are kept and a portion is missing. The profile shows roughly 2 million clones, roughly 95% of them singletons. Sequences were obtained from naive CD4+ T cells sorted from blood. Subset denoted: CD45RA+ positively selected. These receptors were obtained from a man aged 18-30 years in good health.

The chain couples TRBV7-2 to TRBJ1-6; TRBD1 might be the D (6 bases). V was cut by 5 bases and J by 9 bases, with 14 bases left in between. This CDR3 contains 14 residues. Germline CDR1 and CDR2: SGHTA and FQGNSA. The CDR3 DNA is TGTGCCAGCAGCGCCCAGGGGTCTAGTTCACCCCTCCACTTT. Amino acids: CASSAQGSSSPLHF.

This clone was recorded only once. The chain has TRBV9 and TRBJ2-7; TRBD2 matches at 9 bases. Germline V lookup: CDR1 SGDLS, CDR2 YYNGEE. Trimming at V came to 3 bases and at J to 6 bases, leaving 7 bases not matched to a gene. This CDR3 has 14 residues. The CDR3 protein is CASSAPGLALEQYF. In DNA form, the CDR3 reads TGTGCCAGCAGCGCCCCGGGACTAGCCCTCGAGCAGTACTTC.

J is TRBJ2-1 and V is TRBV11-2; 12 nucleotides agree with TRBD2. The CDR3 spans 15 residues. V gave up 8 bases and J gave up 3 bases; unmatched junction bases: 5. Per the germline V gene, CDR1 is SGHAT and CDR2 is FQNNGV. The CDR3 bases are TGTGCCAGCCTAGCGGGGGGGCAGGGCTACAATGAGCAGTTCTTC. As protein: CASLAGGQGYNEQFF.

This clone was seen just once. The V gene is TRBV20-1, the J gene TRBJ2-7; TRBD1 agrees at 9 bases. The CDR3 has 11 amino acids. The V and J ends lost 5 bases and 7 bases, in that order; junction bases with no gene match: 3. CDR1 is DFQATT and CDR2 is SNEGSKA in the germline V gene (reference sequence). The DNA of the CDR3 is TGCAGTGCTTCGACAGGGGGAGAGCAGTACTTC. It translates to CSASTGGEQYF.

V and J are TRBV5-1 and TRBJ2-7, with 12 bases lining up with TRBD2. Per the germline V gene, CDR1 is SGHRS and CDR2 is YFSETQ. CDR3 length equals 17 residues. J was trimmed by 0 bases and V by 0 bases; bases with no gene match: 4. The CDR3 loop is CASSLATSGGISYEQYF. In DNA, the CDR3 is TGCGCCAGCAGCTTGGCCACTAGCGGGGGGATCTCCTACGAGCAGTACTTC. Full variable domain (missing parts from reference TRBV5-1 and TRBJ2-7): KAGVTQTPRYLIKTRGQQVTLSCSPISGHRSVSWYQQTPGQGLQFLFEYFSETQRNKGNFPGRFSGRQFSNSRSEMNVSTLELGDSALYLCASSLATSGGISYEQYFGPGTRLTVT.

The chain recombines TRBV2 with TRBJ2-7; D is undetermined. V was trimmed by 6 bases and J by 0 bases, leaving 12 bases between them. The CDR3 sequence is 14 residues long. Germline V lookup: CDR1 SNHLY, CDR2 FYNNEI. The CDR3 region is CASSGALSSYEQYF. CDR3 DNA sequence: TGTGCCAGCAGCGGAGCCCTGAGCTCCTACGAGCAGTACTTC.

This chain joins TRBV4-1 and TRBJ2-1, with TRBD2 matching over 12 bases. Looked up from germline, CDR1 is MGHRA and CDR2 is YSYEKL. V lost 4 bases to trimming and J lost 2 bases; unmatched junction nucleotides: 3. This CDR3 is built from 16 residues. The CDR3 nucleotides are TGCGCCAGCAGCCTTCGGACTAGCGGGACCTACAATGAGCAGTTCTTC. This encodes CASSLRTSGTYNEQFF.

V is TRBV28 and J is TRBJ1-5, with D perhaps TRBD1 (5 bases). V was cut by 3 bases and J by 0 bases, with 21 bases left in between. CDR1 and CDR2 from the germline V gene are MDHEN and SYDVKM. CDR3 size: 19 residues. The CDR3 coding sequence is TGTGCCAGCAGTTTCCCCTCTTTTGGGGCGGAAAGTAGCAATCAGCCCCAGCATTTT. As protein: CASSFPSFGAESSNQPQHF.

This sequence joins TRBV7-2 and TRBJ1-2; no clear D. Trimming took 5 bases from V and 7 from J, leaving 11 bases between them. Germline CDR1 reads SGHTA; CDR2 reads FQGNSA. The CDR3 length is 12 residues. This chain's CDR3 is CASSQGGRGYTF. The CDR3 nucleotides read TGTGCCAGCAGCCAAGGAGGACGTGGCTACACCTTC.

The chain has TRBV30 and TRBJ2-7; tentative D call: TRBD2 (5 bases). This CDR3 spans 12 amino acids. Germline loops: CDR1 GTSNPN, CDR2 SVGIG (reference sequence). Between the trimmed V and J ends, which lost 2 bases and 4 bases, there was a span of 9 bases. The CDR3 sequence: CAWSLGRYEQYF. For the CDR3, the DNA is TGTGCCTGGAGTCTAGGGAGATACGAGCAGTACTTC.

This chain joins TRBV10-3 and TRBJ1-2; TRBD1 aligns across 8 bases. CDR1 is ENHRY, CDR2 SYGVKD, per germline. V dropped 6 bases and J dropped 3; count of bases not matched to a gene: 6. This CDR3 has 14 residues. The CDR3 region is CAIRTGEDYYGYTF. CDR3 nucleotide sequence: TGTGCCATCAGGACAGGGGAGGATTACTATGGCTACACCTTC.

The chain couples TRBV28 to TRBJ2-6, with D unresolved. CDR1 and CDR2 from the germline V gene are MDHEN and SYDVKM. V lost 6 bases and J lost 2, with 8 bases in between. The CDR3 loop spans 14 amino acids. The CDR3, as DNA: TGTGCCAGCAGCCGCATAGCTGGGGCCAACGTCCTGACTTTC. Translating gives CASSRIAGANVLTF.

The rearrangement uses TRBV27 and TRBJ2-5; 12 bases are a match to TRBD2. The V segment lost 6 bases and the J segment 5 bases; nucleotides outside the gene matches: 4. Germline CDR1 is MNHEY and CDR2 is SMNVEV (reference sequence). The CDR3 has 14 residues. CDR3 sequence reads: CASRASGRAETQYF. In DNA, the CDR3 is TGTGCCAGCAGGGCTAGCGGGAGGGCTGAGACCCAGTACTTC.

The V and J genes are TRBV5-1 and TRBJ2-7; TRBD2 agrees at 8 bases. Looked up from germline, CDR1 is SGHRS and CDR2 is YFSETQ. V was clipped by 0 bases and J by 7 bases; unmatched bases: 9. This CDR3 contains 15 residues. DNA of the CDR3: TGCGCCAGCAGCTTGGATCCAGCGGGAGTGAGAGAGCAGTACTTC. Protein product: CASSLDPAGVREQYF.

The rearrangement joins TRBV25-1 to TRBJ2-2, with D possibly called TRBD1 or TRBD2 (5 bases each). Between the trimmed V and J ends, which lost 8 bases and 4 bases, there was a span of 11 bases. CDR3 size: 13 residues. Germline CDR1 and CDR2: MGHDK and SYGVNS. The CDR3 DNA reads as TGTGCCAGCGCCGGGACCATCACCGGGGAGCTGTTTTTT. It specifies CASAGTITGELFF.

J is TRBJ2-7 and V is TRBV29-1, with D possibly matching TRBD1 (6 bases). The CDR3 is made up of 15 amino acids. V dropped 3 bases and J dropped 3 bases, with 18 bases sitting between them. CDR1 and CDR2 from the germline V gene are SQVTM and ANQGSEA. The CDR3 is CSVDIGTGRFYEQYF. The CDR3 DNA sequence: TGCAGCGTTGATATAGGAACAGGGAGATTCTACGAGCAGTACTTC.

The chain has TRBV6-1 and TRBJ1-5; no reliable D call. Trimming took off 3 bases at V and 9 bases at J, with 15 bases between the two ends. Germline values: CDR1 MNHNS, CDR2 SASEGT. The CDR3 is 14 residues long. The CDR3 reads CASSDGPRVWPQHF. The CDR3 nucleotides read TGTGCCAGCAGTGACGGGCCGAGGGTATGGCCCCAGCATTTT.

The gene calls are TRBV27 and TRBJ1-5; the match to TRBD1 covers 7 bases. CDR1 and CDR2 from the germline V gene are MNHEY and SMNVEV (reference sequence). J lost 2 bases, V lost 4 bases, and 5 bases had no gene match. The CDR3 runs to 15 residues. CDR3 sequence (DNA): TGTGCCAGCAGTTCGACAGGGATCGGCAATCAGCCCCAGCATTTT. As protein: CASSSTGIGNQPQHF.

DNA of the CDR3: TGCGCCAGCGGGGGAATATATGGCTACACCTTC. Its protein is CASGGIYGYTF. The chain recombines TRBV4-1 with TRBJ1-2, with a weak D call TRBD1 (5 bases). There are 11 residues in the CDR3. From germline, CDR1 is MGHRA and CDR2 YSYEKL. Deletions cut 8 bases from V and 5 bases from J, with 9 bases between.

The chain couples TRBV27 to TRBJ1-5; D is perhaps TRBD1 (6 bases). The CDR3 is 15 amino acids. Germline assignment: CDR1 MNHEY and CDR2 SMNVEV (reference sequence). Trimming shortened V by 6 bases and J by 3 bases, and 15 bases separated the two germline ends. CDR3 nucleotide sequence: TGTGCCAGCAGCACAGACAGGAGCAACAATCAGCCCCAGCATTTT. As protein: CASSTDRSNNQPQHF.

The chain is built from TRBV5-1 and TRBJ2-7, with 10 bases that match TRBD2. The CDR3 totals 13 residues. Germline V gives CDR1 SGHRS, CDR2 YFSETQ. Unmatched junction bases numbered 1, after V lost 7 bases and J lost 0 bases. CDR3 nucleotides: TGCGCCAGCGGACTAGCGGACTCCTACGAGCAGTACTTC. It specifies CASGLADSYEQYF.

The chain couples TRBV2 to TRBJ1-1; 8 nucleotides align to TRBD1. There are 15 residues in the CDR3. The germline V gene has CDR1 SNHLY and CDR2 FYNNEI. J gave up 0 bases and V 4 bases, and 4 bases lay outside the gene matches. The CDR3: CASSAGTGMNTEAFF. In DNA, the CDR3 is TGTGCCAGCAGTGCTGGGACAGGTATGAACACTGAAGCTTTCTTT.